A few counts support the clone carrying this TCR beta chain. The V end was cut by 5 bases, the J end by 1 base, with 11 bases between. Germline CDR1 and CDR2: DFQATT and SNEGSKA (reference sequence). The CDR3 consists of 13 residues. This sample is part of a study of blood T cells in healthy people across ages. Next came a second PCR, run for 7 to 11 cycles, which used a sample-barcoded 5' primer along with a J-beta primer mix. TCRdb re-derived calls from the 5' RACE reads in MiXCR, one entry per CDR3 protein. The sample includes around 870,000 distinct CDR3 sequences, 29% of them seen just once. The origin of this receptor is a woman aged 80 or over in good health. V gene TRBV20-1 combines with J gene TRBJ1-1; D gene ambiguous. The sample was blood. The CDR3 DNA follows: TGCAGTGCTCTTTCGATGGGGAACACTGAAGCTTTCTTT. Its protein product is CSALSMGNTEAFF.